The 15 T cell receptor beta chains below were found in one sample sequenced in a study of cytomegalovirus exposure and HLA in healthy donors. The PCR was carried out with 60 Vbeta primers and 13 Jbeta primers. Clones were read by immunoSEQ multiplex PCR, and TCRdb kept only the in-frame ones, dropping some. The sample yields some 200,000 clones, approximately 78% seen once. The sequencing input was PBMCs. These receptors were obtained from a woman in her forties in good health and CMV-seronegative.

This rearrangement joins TRBV19 to TRBJ2-7; 12 bases agree with TRBD2. This CDR3 is 14 amino acids long. In germline, CDR1 is LNHDA, CDR2 SQIVND (reference sequence). With 6 bases clipped from V and 4 bases from J, the junction kept 4 bases outside the gene matches. The CDR3 DNA reads TGTGCCAGTAGGCCGACTAGCGGGGGATACGAGCAGTACTTC. Translating it yields CASRPTSGGYEQYF. Combining the CDR3 with reference TRBV19 and TRBJ2-7 gives the whole variable domain DGGITQSPKYLFRKEGQNVTLSCEQNLNHDAMYWYRQDPGQGLRLIYYSQIVNDFQKGDIAEGYSVSREKKESFPLTVTSAQKNPTAFYLCASRPTSGGYEQYFGPGTRLTVT.

This clone was found a few times. The chain combines TRBV5-4 with TRBJ2-7; D call uncertain. The V gene's germline CDR1 is SGHNT and CDR2 YYREEE (reference sequence). V was shortened by 4 bases and J by 3 bases, with 8 bases between the two germline ends. The CDR3 is made up of 12 amino acids. This CDR3 is CASSLGDYEQYF. The CDR3 DNA sequence: TGTGCCAGCAGCCTAGGCGACTACGAGCAGTACTTC.

The chain links TRBV6-1 to TRBJ2-3; unclear D gene. The CDR3 covers 12 residues. Between the trimmed V and J ends, which lost 6 bases and 5 bases, there was a span of 9 bases. The V gene's germline CDR1 is MNHNS and CDR2 SASEGT. The CDR3 DNA reads as TGTGCCAGCAGAACAGAAGTAGATACGCAGTATTTT. This gives the protein CASRTEVDTQYF.

The V and J genes are TRBV7-2 and TRBJ2-2; D gene uncertain. V shed 0 bases and J shed 7 bases, with 12 bases lying between them. Germline V gene sequence: CDR1 SGHTA, CDR2 FQGNSA. The CDR3 spans 15 residues. Here the CDR3 reads CASSLANRQFGELFF. The CDR3 nucleotides are TGTGCCAGCAGCTTAGCGAATCGCCAGTTCGGGGAGCTGTTTTTT.

The chain employs TRBV2 and TRBJ2-5; no clear D. Germline CDR1 reads SNHLY; CDR2 reads FYNNEI. This CDR3 is 12 amino acids long. V was pared by 2 bases and J by 5 bases, with 6 bases between. The CDR3 nucleotides read TGTGCCAGCAGTGAACTTGTGGAGACCCAGTACTTC. Translated, it gives CASSELVETQYF.

In its sample, this clone was seen a few times. The chain links TRBV28 to TRBJ1-2, with 9 bases lining up with TRBD1. V was clipped by 2 bases and J by 8 bases; unmatched bases: 18. Per the germline V gene, CDR1 is MDHEN and CDR2 is SYDVKM. CDR3 size: 18 residues. The CDR3, as DNA: TGTGCCAGCAGTTTACACCGGGACAGGGATTGGGAAGCTGGGGGCTACACCTTC. This codes for CASSLHRDRDWEAGGYTF.

This chain joins TRBV27 and TRBJ2-1; 15 bases match TRBD2. CDR3 length: 17 amino acids. The germline V gene encodes CDR1 MNHEY and CDR2 SMNVEV (reference sequence). Germline trimming cut 2 bases from V and 7 bases from J; bases unmatched to any gene: 6. In DNA, the CDR3 is TGTGCCAGCAGTTTAAAGTGGGGGACTAGCGGGAGGAATGAGCAGTTCTTC. Protein sequence: CASSLKWGTSGRNEQFF.

About this clone: The germline gene is not matched at one end of the junction; a read error may be the cause. V and J are TRBV7-9 and TRBJ1-3; D ambiguous. The CDR3 has 16 residues. CDR1 and CDR2 from the germline V gene are SEHNR and FQNEAQ (reference sequence). The CDR3 region has the DNA TGTTCCAGCAGCTTGAGGCGCCTGGGCTCTGGAAACACCATATATTTT. It is translated as CSSSLRRLGSGNTIYF.

The rearrangement joins TRBV14 to TRBJ2-5; D is ambiguous. V lost 4 bases and J lost 5, with 11 bases in between. The CDR3 is 13 amino acids. CDR1 is SGHDN, CDR2 FVKESK, per germline. The CDR3 reads CASSPTLLETQYF. CDR3 coding DNA: TGTGCCAGCAGCCCAACTCTACTCGAGACCCAGTACTTC.

V and J are TRBV28 and TRBJ2-4, with 8 nucleotides matching TRBD2. With V trimmed by 2 bases and J by 0 bases, 18 bases remained unmatched. Germline CDR1 and CDR2: MDHEN and SYDVKM. The CDR3 is 21 residues long. As DNA, the CDR3 is TGTGCCAGCAGTTTAGAGGCCTGGCCCGATGAAAGCGGGAGAGCCAAAAACATTCAGTACTTC. Translating it yields CASSLEAWPDESGRAKNIQYF. The variable domain in full, with the rest retrieved from reference TRBV28 and TRBJ2-4, is DVKVTQSSRYLVKRTGEKVFLECVQDMDHENMFWYRQDPGLGLRLIYFSYDVKMKEKGDIPEGYSVSREKKERFSLILESASTNQTSMYLCASSLEAWPDESGRAKNIQYFGAGTRLSVL.

The chain joins TRBV30 to TRBJ1-2, with TRBD1 matching 7 bases. V lost 0 bases to trimming and J lost 8 bases; unmatched junction nucleotides: 6. CDR1 is GTSNPN, CDR2 SVGIG, per germline (reference sequence). CDR3 length: 13 residues. The CDR3 is CAWSVGTVYGYTF. Here the CDR3 DNA reads TGTGCCTGGAGTGTAGGGACAGTATACGGCTACACCTTC.

The CDR3 DNA reads TGTGCCAGCAGCCCCCGGGTGTGGTCCGGGGCTTTCTTT. The encoded protein is CASSPRVWSGAFF. The chain joins TRBV9 to TRBJ1-1, with no clear D. Deletions cut 4 bases from V and 11 bases from J, with 18 bases between. CDR1 and CDR2 from the germline V gene are SGDLS and YYNGEE. There are 13 residues in the CDR3.

The table lists this clone with a count of one. CDR3 DNA sequence: TGTGCCAGCAGCTGGGACAGCACTAACTATGGCTACACCTTC. Translated: CASSWDSTNYGYTF. The rearrangement joins TRBV5-6 to TRBJ1-2; TRBD1 matches 7 bases. The CDR3 spans 14 residues. Germline values: CDR1 SGHDT, CDR2 YYEEEE. J was trimmed by 0 bases and V by 3 bases; bases with no gene match: 2.

V gene TRBV4-2 combines with J gene TRBJ2-7; 9 bases fit TRBD2. The CDR3 contains 15 residues. Germline loops: CDR1 LGHNA, CDR2 YNFKEQ. Trimming took 0 bases from V and 4 from J; bases not matched to a gene: 4. CDR3 in amino acids: CASSQEDAGGYEQYF. Here the CDR3 DNA reads TGTGCCAGCAGCCAAGAGGATGCGGGAGGGTACGAGCAGTACTTC.

The chain employs TRBV30 and TRBJ1-2; D is perhaps TRBD1 (5 bases). Germline-derived CDR1 and CDR2 are GTSNPN and SVGIG (reference sequence). Trimming removed 3 bases at V and 8 bases at J, with 10 bases between. The CDR3 is 11 residues long. The DNA of the CDR3 is TGTGCCTGGAGCGGGGGGATCGGCTACACCTTC. Translated, it gives CAWSGGIGYTF.